What follows are 14 T cell receptor beta chains derived from one specimen sequenced in a study of blood T cells in healthy people across ages. A sample-barcoded 5' primer and a J-beta primer mix were used in a second PCR of roughly 7 to 11 cycles. TCRdb reprocessed the 5' RACE reads with MiXCR, giving one entry per CDR3 protein. The table shows hundreds of thousands of distinct CDR3 sequences, with approximately 44% occurring only once. Input material: blood. These receptor sequences come from a man between 60 and 75 years old in good health.

Concerning this clonotype itself: One junction end does not reproduce the germline sequence, and a read error may be involved. The rearrangement uses TRBV7-2 and TRBJ2-1, with 9 bases fitting TRBD2. The CDR3 loop spans 15 amino acids. Germline V lookup: CDR1 SGHTA, CDR2 FQGNSA. The DNA for the CDR3 is TGTGCCGGCAGCTTAGGAGGTAGCGGGGGTGGTGAGCAGTTCTTC. Its protein is CAGSLGGSGGGEQFF.

V is TRBV4-3 and J is TRBJ1-1; TRBD1 matches 10 bases. The germline V gene has CDR1 LGHNA and CDR2 YSLEER. The CDR3 length is 13 residues. The V gene end was trimmed by 0 bases and the J gene end by 11 bases; junction bases not matched to a gene: 3. The CDR3 bases are TGCGCCAGCAGCCAAGATTCGGGACAGGGGGCTTTCTTT. Amino acid sequence: CASSQDSGQGAFF.

This clonotype was counted a few times. The J gene is TRBJ2-5, the V gene TRBV20-1; maybe TRBD2 (5 bases). CDR3 length: 12 residues. CDR1 and CDR2 from the germline V gene are DFQATT and SNEGSKA (reference sequence). With 0 bases removed from V and 7 bases from J, the gap between germline ends came to 9 bases. Here the CDR3 DNA reads TGCAGTGCTAGAGAAAGGGAGAGGACCCAGTACTTC. Translation gives CSARERERTQYF.

The V and J genes are TRBV7-9 and TRBJ2-7; TRBD1 might be the D (5 bases). V lost 0 bases to trimming and J lost 6 bases, with 9 bases between them. CDR1 is SEHNR and CDR2 is FQNEAQ in the germline V gene (reference sequence). The CDR3 covers 13 residues. As DNA, the CDR3 is TGTGCCAGCAGCTTAGCGTGGGGCGGCGAGCAGTACTTC. This gives the protein CASSLAWGGEQYF.

This rearrangement joins TRBV5-1 to TRBJ2-3; the D gene is possibly TRBD1 (6 bases). Germline V gene lookup returns CDR1 SGHRS and CDR2 YFSETQ. This CDR3 region has 15 residues. Trimming took 6 bases from V and 6 from J, leaving 20 bases between them. The CDR3 bases are TGCGCCAGCATCTCGGTGGCAGGGGCTACCGATACGCAGTATTTT. Translation: CASISVAGATDTQYF.

The CDR3 sequence: CASSVGGFAEAFF. The CDR3 bases are TGTGCCAGCAGCGTAGGAGGGTTCGCTGAAGCTTTCTTT. V and J are TRBV7-9 and TRBJ1-1, with D uncertain. Trimming removed 5 bases from V and 6 bases from J, with 13 bases in between. The CDR3 covers 13 residues. Germline V CDR1 and CDR2: SEHNR, FQNEAQ (reference sequence).

This sequence joins TRBV7-2 and TRBJ1-2; 9 nucleotides match TRBD1. Per germline, CDR1 SGHTA and CDR2 FQGNSA. V dropped 3 bases and J dropped 7; count of bases not matched to a gene: 6. The CDR3 runs to 14 residues. The CDR3 sequence: CASSFGQGTSGYTF. The DNA of the CDR3 is TGTGCCAGCAGCTTCGGACAGGGGACAAGTGGCTACACCTTC.

This clonotype turned up a few times. The chain has TRBV6-5 and TRBJ2-4; D perhaps matches TRBD1 (6 bases). The CDR3 is 17 amino acids. Trimming shortened V by 0 bases and J by 0 bases, and 12 bases separated the two germline ends. Germline CDR1 reads MNHEY; CDR2 reads SVGAGI. The CDR3 region has the DNA TGTGCCAGCAGTTACTCGTGGGACACCCAAGCCAAAAACATTCAGTACTTC. Translated: CASSYSWDTQAKNIQYF.

The chain carries TRBV28 and TRBJ2-7; TRBD2 matches at 9 bases. This CDR3 has 14 residues. Trimming removed 5 bases from V and 10 bases from J; junction bases left unmatched: 12. Germline-derived CDR1 and CDR2 are MDHEN and SYDVKM. CDR3 nucleotides: TGTGCCAGCAGTACCGGTGGTCTAGCGGGGTTACAGTACTTC. Its translation: CASSTGGLAGLQYF. The whole variable domain, remainder taken from reference TRBV28 and TRBJ2-7, is DVKVTQSSRYLVKRTGEKVFLECVQDMDHENMFWYRQDPGLGLRLIYFSYDVKMKEKGDIPEGYSVSREKKERFSLILESASTNQTSMYLCASSTGGLAGLQYFGPGTRLTVT.

The rearrangement uses TRBV20-1 and TRBJ2-5, with D perhaps given as TRBD1 or TRBD2 (5 bases each). Germline CDR1 and CDR2: DFQATT and SNEGSKA (reference sequence). V dropped 1 base and J dropped 11 bases, with 14 bases sitting between them. This CDR3 contains 12 residues. The CDR3 nucleotides read TGCAGTGCTAGAGTGGGACCAAGGGGTCAGTACTTC. Translating gives CSARVGPRGQYF.

In this sample, this clonotype turned up many times. The chain recombines TRBV12-3 or TRBV12-4 with TRBJ2-4; D not certain. Trimming left V 5 bases short and J 0 bases short, with 8 bases between. There are 14 residues in the CDR3. The CDR3, as DNA: TGTGCCAGCAGTCTACGGTTAGCCAAAAACATTCAGTACTTC. It yields the protein CASSLRLAKNIQYF.

The table lists this clonotype with a few counts. The chain links TRBV30 to TRBJ2-3; D perhaps matches TRBD2 (5 bases). This CDR3 contains 13 residues. Trimming took off 3 bases at V and 0 bases at J, with 7 bases between the two ends. CDR1 is GTSNPN and CDR2 is SVGIG in the germline V gene (reference sequence). The CDR3 coding sequence is TGTGCCTGGAGATGGACTAGCACAGATACGCAGTATTTT. Protein product: CAWRWTSTDTQYF. The full variable domain, with the rest looked up from reference TRBV30 and TRBJ2-3, is SQTIHQWPATLVQPVGSPLSLECTVEGTSNPNLYWYRQAAGRGLQLLFYSVGIGQISSEVPQNLSASRPQDRQFILSSKKLLLSDSGFYLCAWRWTSTDTQYFGPGTRLTVL.

Concerning this clonotype: At one of its ends the junction is not consistent with the germline gene, which may arise from a read error. The chain links TRBV7-9 to TRBJ1-1; D may be TRBD1 (5 bases). Germline lookup yields CDR1 SEHNR and CDR2 FQNEAQ (reference sequence). The CDR3 has 17 residues. The CDR3 region is CACSLGGVSRVNTEAFF. The CDR3 coding sequence is TGTGCCTGCAGCTTAGGTGGTGTAAGCAGGGTGAACACTGAAGCTTTCTTT. The variable domain in full, completed from reference TRBV7-9 and TRBJ1-1, reads DTGVSQNPRHKITKRGQNVTFRCDPISEHNRLYWYRQTLGQGPEFLTYFQNEAQLEKSRLLSDRFSAERPKGSFSTLEIQRTEQGDSAMYLCACSLGGVSRVNTEAFFGQGTRLTVV.

With regard to this clonotype: A read error may produce the germline difference seen at one junction end. This chain links TRBV20-1 with TRBJ2-5; the match to TRBD1 covers 8 bases. This CDR3 has 14 residues. Per the germline V gene, CDR1 is DFQATT and CDR2 is SNEGSKA (reference sequence). The CDR3 sequence is CSAGPGQGRETRYF. CDR3 DNA sequence: TGCAGTGCTGGGCCCGGACAGGGCAGAGAGACCCGGTACTTC.